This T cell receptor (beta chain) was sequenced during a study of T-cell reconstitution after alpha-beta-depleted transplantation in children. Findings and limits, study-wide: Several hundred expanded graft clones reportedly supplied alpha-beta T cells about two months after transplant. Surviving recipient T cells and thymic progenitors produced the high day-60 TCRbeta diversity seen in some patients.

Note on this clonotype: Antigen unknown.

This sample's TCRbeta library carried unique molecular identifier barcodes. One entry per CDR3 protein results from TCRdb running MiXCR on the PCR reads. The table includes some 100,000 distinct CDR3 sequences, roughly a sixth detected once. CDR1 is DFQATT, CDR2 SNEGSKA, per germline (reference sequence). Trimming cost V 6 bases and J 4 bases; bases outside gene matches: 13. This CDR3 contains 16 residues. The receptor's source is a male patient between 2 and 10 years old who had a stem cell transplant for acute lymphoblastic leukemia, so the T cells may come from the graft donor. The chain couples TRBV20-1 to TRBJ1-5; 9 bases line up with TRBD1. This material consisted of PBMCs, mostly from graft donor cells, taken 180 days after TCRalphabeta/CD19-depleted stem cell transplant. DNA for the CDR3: TGCAGTGCCCTCTCGGGACAGGGAACCTTAAATCAGCCCCAGCATTTT. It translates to CSALSGQGTLNQPQHF.